The subject of this entry is one TCR beta chain. What it recognizes is unknown. Method: immunoSEQ multiplex PCR; TCRdb's copy keeps in-frame clones and lacks some. This table has around 2,100,000 clones, around 96% appearing once. Terminally differentiated effector memory CD45RA+ cells were excluded by CCR7 positive selection of CD45RO-negative cells. The data were taken from a study of shared clonotypes between healthy human individuals. Study as a whole: A couple of women and three men aged 18 to 49 made up the donors. General study points: Some naive CD4 clonotypes, roughly 4.8%, turned up in common across a handful of donors.

The CDR3 length is 13 residues. Germline CDR1 reads MRHNA; CDR2 reads SNTAGT. V gave up 5 bases and J gave up 1 base, with 8 bases separating them. The receptor was derived from a man younger than 30 in good health. Sequenced input: naive CD8+ T cells sorted from blood. V gene TRBV6-4 combines with J gene TRBJ1-1; D gene ambiguous. CDR3 nucleotides: TGTGCCAGCAGTAGACGGGAGAACACTGAAGCTTTCTTT. Translating it yields CASSRRENTEAFF.